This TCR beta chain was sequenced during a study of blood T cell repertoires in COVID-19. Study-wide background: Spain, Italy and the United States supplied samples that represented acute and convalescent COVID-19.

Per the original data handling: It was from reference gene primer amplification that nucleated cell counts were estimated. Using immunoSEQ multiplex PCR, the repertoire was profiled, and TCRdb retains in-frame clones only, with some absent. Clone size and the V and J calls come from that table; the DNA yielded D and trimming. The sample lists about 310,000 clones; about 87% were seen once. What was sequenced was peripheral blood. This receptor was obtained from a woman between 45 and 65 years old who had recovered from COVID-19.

CDR3 residues: CASSFQMNTEAFF. CDR3 nucleotides: TGTGCCAGCAGTTTCCAGATGAACACTGAAGCTTTCTTT. This chain connects TRBV2 to TRBJ1-1; D is unresolved. This CDR3 contains 13 residues. Germline V lookup: CDR1 SNHLY, CDR2 FYNNEI. The V end was cut by 5 bases, the J end by 0 bases, with 7 bases between.